The next 26 T cell receptor beta chains were all read from a single sample in a study of CXCR3 chemokines and chemotherapy response in bladder cancer. TCRdb analysed the PCR reads with MiXCR anew, one entry per CDR3 protein. The table has approximately 13,000 distinct CDR3 sequences, around 12% seen once. The sample was collected from a patient whose treatment included neoadjuvant chemotherapy. The receptors originated from a human donor with bladder cancer that did not respond to neoadjuvant chemotherapy.

This clonotype has ten or more counts. The chain uses TRBV6-5 and TRBJ1-2; possibly TRBD1 for D (5 bases). The CDR3 is made up of 12 amino acids. CDR1 and CDR2 (germline): MNHEY, SVGAGI. Trimming cost V 7 bases and J 7 bases, with 13 bases left between them. The DNA of the CDR3 is TGTGCCAGCAAATCAGGGTGGTTTGGCTACACCTTC. Residues: CASKSGWFGYTF.

This clonotype was observed once. This probably arose from a read error, given a far larger clone one base away. The chain combines TRBV6-2 or TRBV6-3 with TRBJ1-2; 9 bases align to TRBD1. The J segment lost 8 bases and the V segment lost 4 bases, leaving 8 bases of the junction unmatched. This CDR3 contains 14 residues. From germline, CDR1 is MNHEY and CDR2 SVGEGT. This chain's CDR3 is CASSSGDRVLGYTF. The DNA for the CDR3 is TGTGCCAGCAGTTCCGGGGACAGGGTACTCGGCTACACCTTC.

In its sample, this clonotype was seen many times. The J gene is TRBJ2-7, the V gene TRBV6-5, with D perhaps TRBD1 or TRBD2 (6 bases each). From germline, CDR1 is MNHEY and CDR2 SVGAGI. The CDR3 is 13 residues long. V lost 7 bases and J lost 4, with 14 bases in between. CDR3 residues: CASTSGALYEQYF. CDR3 coding DNA: TGTGCCAGCACGTCGGGGGCTCTTTACGAGCAGTACTTC.

In this sample, this clonotype turned up many times. The chain links TRBV24-1 to TRBJ2-3; D is unresolved. CDR3 length: 15 residues. Looked up from germline, CDR1 is KGHDR and CDR2 is SFDVKD. V gave up 5 bases and J gave up 1 base, with 12 bases separating them. CDR3 coding DNA: TGTGCCACCAGTGCGACCGTCTCTGGCACAGATACGCAGTATTTT. Protein sequence: CATSATVSGTDTQYF.

This clonotype was observed a few times. The genes are TRBV12-3 or TRBV12-4 and TRBJ1-5; a weak D match, TRBD1 (5 bases). The V gene lost 3 bases and the J gene lost 0 bases, with 9 bases spanning the gap. The CDR3 runs 15 residues. CDR3 sequence: CASSFGGSSNQPQHF. DNA of the CDR3: TGTGCCAGCAGTTTCGGGGGGTCTAGCAATCAGCCCCAGCATTTT.

Regarding this clonotype: A read error is likely here: a far larger clone is one base away. The chain uses TRBV6-6 and TRBJ2-7; no clear D gene. This CDR3 has 15 residues. Trimming removed 0 bases from V and 7 bases from J, with 16 bases in between. The germline V gene has CDR1 MNHNY and CDR2 SVGAGI (reference sequence). CDR3 DNA: TGTGCCAGCAGTTACTCGATACCTCCTGGCAATGAGCAGTACTTC. This codes for CASSYSIPPGNEQYF.

This clonotype occurred many times. The chain recombines TRBV19 with TRBJ2-1; perhaps TRBD1 as D (5 bases). The germline gives CDR1 LNHDA, CDR2 SQIVND (reference sequence). V was cut by 1 base and J by 10 bases, with 14 bases left in between. The CDR3 consists of 14 residues. The CDR3 region is CASSIGPDIREQFF. DNA of the CDR3: TGTGCCAGTAGTATAGGCCCGGACATTCGGGAGCAGTTCTTC.

Only a few counts were recorded for this clonotype. The CDR3 here is CASRPPSHYGYTF. The CDR3 DNA reads TGTGCCAGCAGGCCCCCTAGCCACTATGGCTACACCTTC. The chain carries TRBV7-9 and TRBJ1-2; D gene ambiguous. V was pared by 6 bases and J by 3 bases, with 11 bases between. The CDR3 sequence is 13 residues long. Germline V gene lookup returns CDR1 SEHNR and CDR2 FQNEAQ (reference sequence).

This clonotype was seen many times. The chain links TRBV7-3 to TRBJ2-2, with D possibly matching TRBD2 (5 bases). Per germline, CDR1 SGHTA and CDR2 FQGTGA. The CDR3 is made up of 16 amino acids. V was trimmed by 1 base and J by 1 base, leaving 10 bases between them. Here the CDR3 DNA reads TGTGCCAGCAGCTTAAACCCGGGATTGAACACCGGGGAGCTGTTTTTT. Protein sequence: CASSLNPGLNTGELFF.

This clonotype was seen repeatedly, ten times or more. The chain couples TRBV5-4 to TRBJ1-6; 7 bases are a match to TRBD1. The J segment lost 6 bases and the V segment lost 4 bases, leaving 7 bases of the junction unmatched. Germline values: CDR1 SGHNT, CDR2 YYREEE (reference sequence). The CDR3 is 15 amino acids. The CDR3 is CASSPRQGRNSPLHF. For the CDR3, the DNA is TGTGCCAGCAGCCCTAGACAGGGACGTAATTCACCCCTCCACTTT.

This clonotype was counted a few times. The chain combines TRBV12-3 or TRBV12-4 with TRBJ2-2; 11 bases line up with TRBD1. V lost 5 bases to trimming and J lost 7 bases; unmatched junction nucleotides: 9. There are 16 residues in the CDR3. CDR3 amino acids: CASSPTDRGRGGELFF. The CDR3 DNA reads TGTGCCAGCAGTCCAACGGACAGGGGGCGCGGCGGGGAGCTGTTTTTT.

In its sample, this clonotype is medium-sized. V is TRBV6-1 and J is TRBJ2-1, with D perhaps being TRBD1 or TRBD2 (5 bases each). CDR3 size: 14 residues. CDR1 is MNHNS and CDR2 is SASEGT in the germline V gene. V was trimmed by 5 bases and J by 6 bases, leaving 14 bases between them. The CDR3 sequence is CASSPGRESNEQFF. The CDR3 DNA reads as TGTGCCAGCAGTCCGGGACGTGAATCCAATGAGCAGTTCTTC.

This clonotype is labeled as medium-sized. This chain connects TRBV6-2 or TRBV6-3 to TRBJ1-4, with D possibly TRBD1 on 6 matching bases. Germline V gene sequence: CDR1 MNHEY, CDR2 SVGEGT. V was clipped by 2 bases and J by 8 bases, with 15 bases between them. This CDR3 region has 15 residues. CDR3 sequence reads: CASSYRRQEQEKLFF. In nucleotides, the CDR3 is TGTGCCAGCAGTTACCGCCGACAGGAACAGGAAAAACTGTTTTTT.

This clonotype ranks as medium-sized. J is TRBJ1-2 and V is TRBV7-2; D gene uncertain. Germline V gene lookup returns CDR1 SGHTA and CDR2 FQGNSA. V was pared by 3 bases and J by 7 bases, with 9 bases between. The CDR3 has 12 amino acids. The CDR3 region has the DNA TGTGCCAGCAGCTTGAGCTACGGTGGCTACACCTTC. Translating gives CASSLSYGGYTF.

This clonotype was recorded a few times. V is TRBV28 and J is TRBJ2-1; D is perhaps TRBD2 (6 bases). CDR1 is MDHEN, CDR2 SYDVKM, per germline. This CDR3 is 17 amino acids long. Trimming shortened V by 3 bases and J by 6 bases, and 21 bases separated the two germline ends. The CDR3 coding sequence is TGTGCCAGCAGTTTCCTGGTAGCGGAACTTCGGGGCAATGAGCAGTTCTTC. It encodes CASSFLVAELRGNEQFF.

This clonotype showed up many times. The chain recombines TRBV29-1 with TRBJ1-2, with 8 nucleotides matching TRBD1. Trimming took 7 bases from V and 3 from J; bases not matched to a gene: 4. The V gene's germline CDR1 is SQVTM and CDR2 ANQGSEA. The CDR3 contains 12 residues. Written as DNA, the CDR3 is TGCAGCGCCCTACAGGGGGACTATGGCTACACCTTC. It specifies CSALQGDYGYTF.

This clonotype was seen at least ten times. The chain links TRBV7-2 to TRBJ2-2; D is unresolved. This CDR3 region has 14 residues. In germline, CDR1 is SGHTA, CDR2 FQGNSA. V dropped 6 bases and J dropped 0 bases, with 8 bases sitting between them. The CDR3 nucleotides are TGTGCCAGCAGGGATAGGGCGAACACCGGGGAGCTGTTTTTT. Encoded protein: CASRDRANTGELFF.

This clonotype appeared many times. The chain combines TRBV5-4 with TRBJ1-6; 8 nucleotides match TRBD1. From germline, CDR1 is SGHNT and CDR2 YYREEE (reference sequence). CDR3 size: 18 residues. Unmatched junction bases numbered 5, after V lost 0 bases and J lost 0 bases. The CDR3 is CASSLGTGRSSYNSPLHF. CDR3 coding DNA: TGTGCCAGCAGCTTGGGGACAGGGCGAAGCTCCTATAATTCACCCCTCCACTTT. The full variable domain, completed using reference TRBV5-4 and TRBJ1-6, is ETGVTQSPTHLIKTRGQQVTLRCSSQSGHNTVSWYQQALGQGPQFIFQYYREEENGRGNFPPRFSGLQFPNYSSELNVNALELDDSALYLCASSLGTGRSSYNSPLHFGNGTRLTVT.

This clonotype is labeled as medium-sized (0.01 to 0.1%). The chain links TRBV7-2 to TRBJ1-1, with a weak D call TRBD1 (5 bases). V was clipped by 5 bases and J by 6 bases, with 10 bases between them. The CDR3 runs to 12 residues. The germline gives CDR1 SGHTA, CDR2 FQGNSA. The CDR3 region is CASSGAGPEAFF. The CDR3 nucleotides read TGTGCCAGCAGCGGTGCAGGGCCTGAAGCTTTCTTT.

This clonotype ranks as medium-sized (0.01 to 0.1%). The genes are TRBV6-2 or TRBV6-3 and TRBJ1-2, with TRBD1 identical over 8 bases. Germline trimming cut 3 bases from V and 2 bases from J; bases unmatched to any gene: 5. Germline V gives CDR1 MNHEY, CDR2 SVGEGT. The CDR3 is 15 amino acids. The CDR3 spells CASSYSGTGNYGYTF. The CDR3 DNA reads TGTGCCAGCAGTTATTCCGGGACAGGAAACTATGGCTACACCTTC.

This clonotype has a count of ten or more. The chain has TRBV19 and TRBJ2-1; the match to TRBD2 covers 11 bases. The V segment lost 8 bases and the J segment 12 bases; nucleotides outside the gene matches: 9. This CDR3 is built from 13 residues. Germline CDR1 is LNHDA and CDR2 is SQIVND (reference sequence). CDR3 coding DNA: TGTGCCAGTCAACCAACCGGGACTAGCGGGCAGTTCTTC. Its translation: CASQPTGTSGQFF.

By sample share, this clonotype is medium-sized. CDR3 DNA sequence: TGTGCCAGCAGTGTCTTCCCTCCTCTCGACTCCTACAATGAGCAGTTCTTC. Its protein is CASSVFPPLDSYNEQFF. The V and J genes are TRBV6-1 and TRBJ2-1; no clear D. Deletions cut 4 bases from V and 0 bases from J, with 16 bases between. Germline values: CDR1 MNHNS, CDR2 SASEGT. The length of the CDR3 is 17 residues.

There are many counts of this clonotype. This sequence joins TRBV7-9 and TRBJ2-3, with 9 bases fitting TRBD1. The CDR3 is made up of 15 amino acids. V dropped 1 base and J dropped 7; count of bases not matched to a gene: 6. Germline V gene sequence: CDR1 SEHNR, CDR2 FQNEAQ (reference sequence). The CDR3 sequence: CASSLEQGAGHTQYF. The CDR3 bases are TGTGCCAGCAGCTTAGAACAGGGGGCAGGGCATACGCAGTATTTT. Filled out from reference TRBV7-9 and TRBJ2-3, the complete variable domain reads DTGVSQNPRHKITKRGQNVTFRCDPISEHNRLYWYRQTLGQGPEFLTYFQNEAQLEKSRLLSDRFSAERPKGSFSTLEIQRTEQGDSAMYLCASSLEQGAGHTQYFGPGTRLTVL.

This clonotype was observed many times. The rearrangement links TRBV18 to TRBJ2-5, with TRBD2 identical over 12 bases. The CDR3 consists of 16 residues. V was pared by 2 bases and J by 4 bases, with 5 bases of the junction left unmatched. Germline CDR1 reads KGHSH; CDR2 reads LQKENI. CDR3 amino acids: CASSPVLAGGSETQYF. The CDR3 region has the DNA TGTGCCAGCTCACCAGTCCTAGCGGGAGGGTCAGAGACCCAGTACTTC.

J is TRBJ1-2 and V is TRBV9; no firm D call. V was cut by 3 bases and J by 7 bases, with 13 bases left in between. The germline gives CDR1 SGDLS, CDR2 YYNGEE. This CDR3 region has 13 residues. The CDR3 nucleotides are TGTGCCAGCAGCGGAAGGCAATCAAGTGGCTACACCTTC. Translated, it gives CASSGRQSSGYTF.

The table lists this clonotype with many counts. The chain employs TRBV6-5 and TRBJ1-2; D is possibly TRBD1 (5 bases). V was shortened by 6 bases and J by 8 bases, with 16 bases between the two germline ends. CDR1 and CDR2 (germline): MNHEY, SVGAGI. The CDR3 has 13 residues. The CDR3 protein is CASRKGVDGGYTF. Here the CDR3 DNA reads TGTGCCAGCAGAAAAGGGGTGGACGGGGGCTACACCTTC.